A single sample is the source of the 20 T cell receptor beta chains below, sequenced in a study of T cell responses to AZD1222 COVID-19 vaccine. Repertoires were generated with immunoSEQ multiplex PCR, while TCRdb's copy carries only in-frame clones and drops some. The sample shows more than 85,000 clones, around 87% of them seen only once. This sample comprised peripheral blood, obtained on day 0 of AZD1222 vaccination. Source of these receptors: an adult in good health.

The chain is built from TRBV5-6 and TRBJ1-2, with TRBD1 identical over 8 bases. This CDR3 is 14 amino acids long. J lost 4 bases, V lost 4 bases, and 6 bases had no gene match. The germline gives CDR1 SGHDT, CDR2 YYEEEE. In nucleotides, the CDR3 is TGTGCCAGCAGCCCATACAGGGGGTTCTATGGCTACACCTTC. Residues: CASSPYRGFYGYTF. Based on the CDR3 plus reference TRBV5-6 and TRBJ1-2, the full variable domain is DAGVTQSPTHLIKTRGQQVTLRCSPKSGHDTVSWYQQALGQGPQFIFQYYEEEERQRGNFPDRFSGHQFPNYSSELNVNALLLGDSALYLCASSPYRGFYGYTFGSGTRLTVV.

V usage is TRBV14 and J usage is TRBJ1-4; D not resolved. The length of the CDR3 is 18 residues. Germline loops: CDR1 SGHDN, CDR2 FVKESK. The V end lost 2 bases, the J end lost 1 base, and 17 bases lay between the germline ends. The CDR3 bases are TGTGCCAGCAGCCAATCCCCACACATTTGGGGAACTAATGAAAAACTGTTTTTT. Translated: CASSQSPHIWGTNEKLFF.

The genes are TRBV28 and TRBJ1-2; tentatively, D is TRBD1 (5 bases). CDR1 and CDR2 from the germline V gene are MDHEN and SYDVKM. The CDR3 length is 13 residues. V was pared by 5 bases and J by 4 bases, with 11 bases between. CDR3: CASSQGLTYGYTF. CDR3 bases: TGTGCCAGCAGTCAGGGTCTGACCTATGGCTACACCTTC.

This chain connects TRBV4-2 to TRBJ1-2; no reliable D call. V lost 6 bases to trimming and J lost 8 bases, with 16 bases between them. CDR3 size: 13 residues. CDR1 is LGHNA, CDR2 YNFKEQ, per germline. This chain's CDR3 is CASSPNNGEGYTF. The CDR3 DNA reads TGTGCCAGCAGTCCCAACAATGGGGAAGGCTACACCTTC.

The chain has TRBV7-2 and TRBJ2-7; D possibly corresponds to TRBD2 (5 bases). This CDR3 has 13 residues. Per germline, CDR1 SGHTA and CDR2 FQGNSA. V lost 5 bases to trimming and J lost 3 bases, with 11 bases between them. In nucleotides, the CDR3 is TGTGCCAGCAGCCAAGTAGGGAGCTACGAGCAGTACTTC. It is translated as CASSQVGSYEQYF.

The chain recombines TRBV27 with TRBJ2-7, with 7 bases fitting TRBD1. Unmatched junction bases numbered 7, after V lost 3 bases and J lost 2 bases. The CDR3 is made up of 15 amino acids. The germline V gene encodes CDR1 MNHEY and CDR2 SMNVEV (reference sequence). The CDR3 reads CASSLGDSLTYEQYF. The DNA of the CDR3 is TGTGCCAGCAGTTTGGGGGACAGCCTGACCTACGAGCAGTACTTC.

The rearrangement uses TRBV7-9 and TRBJ1-1; 7 bases match TRBD1. This CDR3 is 15 amino acids long. With V trimmed by 5 bases and J by 2 bases, 8 bases remained unmatched. Germline lookup yields CDR1 SEHNR and CDR2 FQNEAQ (reference sequence). The CDR3 here is CASSRKGAFNTEAFF. The CDR3 coding sequence is TGTGCCAGCAGCCGCAAGGGGGCATTCAACACTGAAGCTTTCTTT.

J is TRBJ2-4 and V is TRBV7-9; the match to TRBD1 covers 7 bases. After removal of 3 bases from V and 8 bases from J, the junction contained 1 base not matched to a gene. Germline V gives CDR1 SEHNR, CDR2 FQNEAQ (reference sequence). This CDR3 spans 12 amino acids. CDR3 residues: CASSFDRDIQYF. CDR3 sequence (DNA): TGTGCCAGCAGCTTCGACAGGGACATTCAGTACTTC. The whole variable domain, filled in from reference TRBV7-9 and TRBJ2-4, reads DTGVSQNPRHKITKRGQNVTFRCDPISEHNRLYWYRQTLGQGPEFLTYFQNEAQLEKSRLLSDRFSAERPKGSFSTLEIQRTEQGDSAMYLCASSFDRDIQYFGAGTRLSVL.

This chain uses TRBV7-8 with TRBJ1-3; 9 positions agree with TRBD1. Germline V lookup: CDR1 SGHVS, CDR2 FQNEAQ. The CDR3 length is 15 residues. V was clipped by 4 bases and J by 6 bases; unmatched bases: 7. The CDR3 coding sequence is TGTGCCAGCAGCTACGGGACAGGGATTGCAAACACCATATATTTT. It yields the protein CASSYGTGIANTIYF.

This chain joins TRBV27 and TRBJ1-2; D perhaps matches TRBD1 (5 bases). The CDR3 sequence is 16 residues long. V shed 2 bases and J shed 5 bases, with 18 bases lying between them. Per germline, CDR1 MNHEY and CDR2 SMNVEV (reference sequence). CDR3 protein: CASSLVGDGLGYGYTF. The CDR3 region has the DNA TGTGCCAGCAGTTTAGTAGGGGACGGCCTGGGGTATGGCTACACCTTC.

This chain joins TRBV5-1 and TRBJ2-5; D is undetermined. The germline CDR1 and CDR2 sequences are SGHRS and YFSETQ. The CDR3 contains 15 residues. V gave up 2 bases and J gave up 7 bases, with 18 bases separating them. DNA of the CDR3: TGCGCCAGCAGCTTTGAAGCCGAGACGGGCGGGACCCAGTACTTC. Protein: CASSFEAETGGTQYF.

This chain uses TRBV7-8 with TRBJ2-7; tentatively, D is TRBD2 (5 bases). The V end lost 1 base, the J end lost 7 bases, and 8 bases lay between the germline ends. Germline CDR1 and CDR2: SGHVS and FQNEAQ. CDR3 length: 12 amino acids. The CDR3 DNA follows: TGTGCCAGCAGCTTAGGGCCGGGGGAGCAGTACTTC. Amino acids: CASSLGPGEQYF.

V and J are TRBV6-2 or TRBV6-3 and TRBJ2-1; TRBD1 matches at 9 bases. Germline V gene data show CDR1 as MNHEY and CDR2 as SVGEGT. There are 15 residues in the CDR3. V was clipped by 5 bases and J by 5 bases; unmatched bases: 7. In DNA, the CDR3 is TGTGCCAGCAGTAAACCGGGACAGGGCCACAATGAGCAGTTCTTC. Its translation: CASSKPGQGHNEQFF.

This chain uses TRBV15 with TRBJ2-7; 7 bases are a match to TRBD1. V dropped 1 base and J dropped 6; count of bases not matched to a gene: 9. The CDR3 covers 15 residues. Germline CDR1 LNHNV, CDR2 YYDKDF (reference sequence). This CDR3 is CATSRVLGQTSEQYF. The CDR3, as DNA: TGTGCCACCAGCAGAGTGCTGGGACAGACAAGCGAGCAGTACTTC.

CDR3 protein: CASSNSLRDSNEKLFF. The CDR3, as DNA: TGTGCCAGTAGTAACAGCCTCCGGGACAGCAATGAAAAACTGTTTTTT. The V call is TRBV19, the J call TRBJ1-4, with 7 bases matching TRBD1. Germline lookup yields CDR1 LNHDA and CDR2 SQIVND (reference sequence). Trimming cost V 4 bases and J 5 bases; bases outside gene matches: 10. This CDR3 is built from 16 residues.

The chain has TRBV7-3 and TRBJ2-1; 7 bases are a match to TRBD2. This CDR3 contains 13 residues. Per the germline V gene, CDR1 is SGHTA and CDR2 is FQGTGA. After removal of 3 bases from V and 8 bases from J, the junction contained 4 bases not matched to a gene. The CDR3 coding sequence is TGTGCCAGCAGCTTGAGGGCGGGGGATGAGCAGTTCTTC. As protein: CASSLRAGDEQFF.

V is TRBV14 and J is TRBJ1-2; D gene uncertain. Germline assignment: CDR1 SGHDN and CDR2 FVKESK. The CDR3 extends over 15 amino acids. V gave up 4 bases and J gave up 8 bases, with 20 bases separating them. CDR3 nucleotide sequence: TGTGCCAGCAGCCCAGCCCTGTTGGGCCTTTTCGGCTACACCTTC. Protein: CASSPALLGLFGYTF.

The table lists this clone with a count of one. The genes are TRBV28 and TRBJ2-7; D remains ambiguous. Trimming shortened V by 3 bases and J by 4 bases, and 16 bases separated the two germline ends. The CDR3 has 15 residues. CDR1 MDHEN and CDR2 SYDVKM come from the germline V gene. The CDR3 DNA reads as TGTGCCAGCAGTTTCCGTTCCCCCTTGGGATACGAGCAGTACTTC. Translation gives CASSFRSPLGYEQYF.

This chain uses TRBV18 with TRBJ1-1; D uncertain. The CDR3 loop spans 13 amino acids. V lost 5 bases to trimming and J lost 1 base, with 8 bases between them. The germline gives CDR1 KGHSH, CDR2 LQKENI. CDR3 amino acids: CASSVTGNTEAFF. CDR3 nucleotide sequence: TGTGCCAGCTCAGTCACGGGGAACACTGAAGCTTTCTTT.

This sequence joins TRBV14 and TRBJ1-2; D may be TRBD1 (5 bases). This CDR3 has 20 residues. CDR1 is SGHDN and CDR2 is FVKESK in the germline V gene. Trimming cost V 0 bases and J 0 bases, with 23 bases left between them. The CDR3 region is CASSQDRAVGPNQANYGYTF. CDR3 sequence (DNA): TGTGCCAGCAGCCAAGATCGCGCAGTGGGGCCTAACCAAGCTAACTATGGCTACACCTTC.